The subject of this entry is one T cell receptor beta chain. Its target is not known. The entry originates in a study of cytomegalovirus exposure and HLA in healthy donors. General study findings and limits: Available immune exposure information covered CMV serostatus only. Several of the most significant clusters were apparently associated with common viral pathogens in a later analysis. In a later analysis, a missense DCLRE1C variant was linked to TCR beta V- and J-gene trimming. Cytomegalovirus-associated TCR beta chains were listed, numbering 164.

This PCR relied on a set of 60 Vbeta primers and 13 Jbeta primers. The protocol was immunoSEQ multiplex PCR, while the TCRdb copy is restricted to in-frame clones and leaves out a portion. The data contain some 130,000 clones, around three quarters of them singletons. Germline V lookup: CDR1 SGHTA, CDR2 FQGNSA. This CDR3 has 17 amino acids. Trimming left V 2 bases short and J 2 bases short, with 18 bases between. This sequence originates from a man aged 35 to 55 in good health and CMV-seronegative. The rearrangement joins TRBV7-2 to TRBJ2-5; D is possibly TRBD2 (5 bases). Specimen: PBMCs. The CDR3 region is CASSLRRLGPRQETQYF. The CDR3 DNA reads as TGTGCCAGCAGCTTACGGAGGCTTGGTCCTAGGCAAGAGACCCAGTACTTC.